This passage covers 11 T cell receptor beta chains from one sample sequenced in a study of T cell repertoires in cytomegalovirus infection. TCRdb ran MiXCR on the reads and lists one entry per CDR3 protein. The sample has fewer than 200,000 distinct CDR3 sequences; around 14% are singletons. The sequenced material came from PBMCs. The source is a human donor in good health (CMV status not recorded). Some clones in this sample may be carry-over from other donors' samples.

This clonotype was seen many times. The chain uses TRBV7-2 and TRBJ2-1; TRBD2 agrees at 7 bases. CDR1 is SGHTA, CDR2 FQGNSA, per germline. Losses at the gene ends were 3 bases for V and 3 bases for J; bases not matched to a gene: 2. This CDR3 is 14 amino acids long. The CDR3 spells CASSFLAVYNEQFF. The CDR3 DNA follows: TGTGCCAGCAGCTTCCTAGCGGTCTACAATGAGCAGTTCTTC.

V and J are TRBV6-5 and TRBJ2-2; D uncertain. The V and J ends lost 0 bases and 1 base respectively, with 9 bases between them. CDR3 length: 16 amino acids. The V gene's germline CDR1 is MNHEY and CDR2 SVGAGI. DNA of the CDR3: TGTGCCAGCAGTTACTCGTTCAGGAAGAACACCGGGGAGCTGTTTTTT. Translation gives CASSYSFRKNTGELFF.

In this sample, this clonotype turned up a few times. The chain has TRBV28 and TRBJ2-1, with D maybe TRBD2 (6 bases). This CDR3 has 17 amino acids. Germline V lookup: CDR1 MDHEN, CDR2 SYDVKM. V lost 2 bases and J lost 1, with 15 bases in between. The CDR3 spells CASSLLLTGASYNEQFF. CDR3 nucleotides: TGTGCCAGCAGTTTACTCTTGACGGGAGCGTCCTACAATGAGCAGTTCTTC.

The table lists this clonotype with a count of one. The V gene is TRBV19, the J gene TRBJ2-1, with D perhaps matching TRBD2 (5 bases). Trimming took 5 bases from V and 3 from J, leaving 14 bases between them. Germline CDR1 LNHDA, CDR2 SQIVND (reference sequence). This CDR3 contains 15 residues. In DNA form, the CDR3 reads TGTGCCAGTAGTCAATCGGGGAGCTACTACAATGAGCAGTTCTTC. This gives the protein CASSQSGSYYNEQFF.

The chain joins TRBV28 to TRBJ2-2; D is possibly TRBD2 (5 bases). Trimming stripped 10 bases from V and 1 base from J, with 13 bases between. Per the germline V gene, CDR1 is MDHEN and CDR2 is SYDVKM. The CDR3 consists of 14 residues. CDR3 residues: CATRERVNTGELFF. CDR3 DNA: TGTGCCACCCGGGAAAGAGTGAACACCGGGGAGCTGTTTTTT.

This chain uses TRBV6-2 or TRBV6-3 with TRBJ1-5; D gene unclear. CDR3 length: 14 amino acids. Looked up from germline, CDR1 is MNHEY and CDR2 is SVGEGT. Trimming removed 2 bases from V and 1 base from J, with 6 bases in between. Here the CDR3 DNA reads TGTGCCAGCAGTTACCCCCTCAGCAATCAGCCCCAGCATTTT. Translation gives CASSYPLSNQPQHF.

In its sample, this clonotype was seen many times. The CDR3 is CASSPKKTYSGGEQFF. CDR3 DNA sequence: TGTGCCAGCAGCCCCAAGAAGACTTACTCGGGGGGTGAGCAGTTCTTC. The chain joins TRBV7-8 to TRBJ2-1, with 7 nucleotides matching TRBD2. The CDR3 sequence is 16 residues long. Germline-derived CDR1 and CDR2 are SGHVS and FQNEAQ. V dropped 5 bases and J dropped 9; count of bases not matched to a gene: 16.

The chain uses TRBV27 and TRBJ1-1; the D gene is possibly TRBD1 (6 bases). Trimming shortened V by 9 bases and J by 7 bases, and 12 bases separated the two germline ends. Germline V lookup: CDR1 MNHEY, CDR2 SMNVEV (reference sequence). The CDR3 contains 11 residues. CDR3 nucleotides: TGTGCCAGTAGCGAGGGGGTTGAAGCTTTCTTT. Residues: CASSEGVEAFF.

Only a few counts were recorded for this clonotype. Written as DNA, the CDR3 is TGCAGCGCCAGGACGGGTGAGACCCAGTACTTC. Protein product: CSARTGETQYF. This sequence joins TRBV29-1 and TRBJ2-5, with no clear D. The V gene's germline CDR1 is SQVTM and CDR2 ANQGSEA. V shed 7 bases and J shed 5 bases, with 11 bases lying between them. There are 11 residues in the CDR3.

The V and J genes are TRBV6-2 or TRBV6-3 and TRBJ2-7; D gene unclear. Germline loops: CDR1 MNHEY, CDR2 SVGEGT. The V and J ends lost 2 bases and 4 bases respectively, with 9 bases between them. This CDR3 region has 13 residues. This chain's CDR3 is CASSYALSYEQYF. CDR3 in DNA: TGTGCCAGCAGTTACGCCTTGTCTTACGAGCAGTACTTC.

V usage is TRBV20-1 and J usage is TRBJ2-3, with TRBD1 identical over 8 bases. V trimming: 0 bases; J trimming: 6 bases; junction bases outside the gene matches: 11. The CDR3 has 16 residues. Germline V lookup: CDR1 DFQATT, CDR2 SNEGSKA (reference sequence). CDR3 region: CSARDLVRGPRDTQYF. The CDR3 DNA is TGCAGTGCTAGAGATCTGGTCAGGGGGCCCCGGGATACGCAGTATTTT.